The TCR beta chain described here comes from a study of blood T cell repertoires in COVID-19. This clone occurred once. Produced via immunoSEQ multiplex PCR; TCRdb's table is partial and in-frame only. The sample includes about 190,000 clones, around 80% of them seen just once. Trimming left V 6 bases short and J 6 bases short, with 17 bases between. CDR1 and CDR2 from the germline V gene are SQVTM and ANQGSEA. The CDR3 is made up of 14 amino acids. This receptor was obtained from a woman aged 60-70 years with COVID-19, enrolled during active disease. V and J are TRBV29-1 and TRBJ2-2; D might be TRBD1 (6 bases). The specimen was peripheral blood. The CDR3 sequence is CSVGTGWSAGELFF. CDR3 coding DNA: TGCAGCGTGGGTACAGGGTGGAGCGCCGGGGAGCTGTTTTTT.